These T cell receptor beta chains were read from a single sample in a study of beta chain features in type 1 diabetes. Measured with immunoSEQ multiplex PCR; TCRdb has only the in-frame clones, and not every one. The table shows 20,000 to 25,000 clones, with approximately 57% occurring only once. The specimen was stem cell memory CD4+ T cells from blood. The receptors come from a young man with type 1 diabetes. Each CDR3 is given with its conserved first and last residue. The D gene is left open where the match is weak. A row's size may be missing; if present it is once, few, many or a size class.

CDR3	DNA	D	V	length	J	size
CASSDGQGDIQYF	TGTGCCAGCAGTGATGGACAGGGGGACATTCAGTACTTC	TRBD1	TRBV6-5	13	TRBJ2-4	NA
CASSQDRDFSYEQYF	TGTGCCAGCAGCCAAGATCGTGACTTCTCCTACGAGCAGTACTTC	NA	TRBV4-2	15	TRBJ2-7	NA
CSVVTRDRAYTDTQYF	TGCAGCGTAGTAACCCGGGACAGGGCATACACAGATACGCAGTATTTT	TRBD1	TRBV29-1	16	TRBJ2-3	few
CASSPWGGGRFTEAFF	TGTGCCAGCAGCCCATGGGGCGGGGGGCGCTTCACTGAAGCTTTCTTT	NA	TRBV7-2	16	TRBJ1-1	NA
CASGGLAGAIDTQYF	TGTGCCAGCGGAGGGCTAGCGGGAGCTATAGATACGCAGTATTTT	TRBD2	TRBV6-5	15	TRBJ2-3	NA
CASGRETDTQYF	TGTGCCAGCGGCCGGGAGACAGATACGCAGTATTTT	NA	TRBV2	12	TRBJ2-3	NA
CASSPRTGGGAHNEQFF	TGTGCCAGCAGTCCGAGGACAGGCGGCGGGGCCCACAATGAGCAGTTCTTC	NA	TRBV28	17	TRBJ2-1	NA
CASSLSSGSLEQYF	TGCGCCAGCAGCTTGAGTAGCGGGAGTCTCGAGCAGTACTTC	TRBD2	TRBV5-1	14	TRBJ2-7	few
CASSDESSSNEQFF	TGTGCCAGCAGCGACGAGAGTTCCTCCAATGAGCAGTTCTTC	NA	TRBV9	14	TRBJ2-1	NA
CASSLLTQGSGNTIYF	TGTGCCAGCAGCTTACTAACGCAGGGCTCTGGAAACACCATATATTTT	NA	TRBV7-2	16	TRBJ1-3	NA
CASSGRGTDTQYF	TGTGCCAGTAGCGGGAGAGGCACAGATACGCAGTATTTT	NA	TRBV19	13	TRBJ2-3	NA
CASSPQSGGTKNIQYF	TGTGCCAGCAGCCCCCAATCAGGGGGAACCAAAAACATTCAGTACTTC	TRBD1	TRBV7-2	16	TRBJ2-4	few
CASSSNQAGGPYEQYF	TGTGCCAGCAGCTCCAATCAAGCGGGAGGGCCCTACGAGCAGTACTTC	TRBD2	TRBV11-2	16	TRBJ2-7	few
CASSLGGQAWGNTQYF	TGTGCCAGCAGCTTGGGGGGGCAGGCCTGGGGGAATACGCAGTATTTT	NA	TRBV5-6	16	TRBJ2-3	NA
CASSPGGADIQYF	TGTGCCAGCAGTCCAGGGGGCGCAGACATTCAGTACTTC	TRBD1	TRBV6-5	13	TRBJ2-4	NA
CASSLLAGAQETQYF	TGTGCCAGCAGTTTACTAGCGGGGGCCCAAGAGACCCAGTACTTC	TRBD2	TRBV6-5	15	TRBJ2-5	NA
CASRSGTTVDTQYF	TGTGCCAGCAGATCCGGGACAACGGTGGATACGCAGTATTTT	NA	TRBV6-5	14	TRBJ2-3	NA
CASSPSYDITSPLHF	TGTGCCAGCTCACCCTCGTACGACATCACCTCACCCCTCCACTTT	NA	TRBV18	15	TRBJ1-6	NA
CASSAEGRPFF	TGTGCCAGCAGTGCTGAGGGAAGGCCGTTCTTC	NA	TRBV2	11	TRBJ2-1	NA
CASSETSGQETQYF	TGTGCCAGCAGTGAAACTAGCGGCCAAGAGACCCAGTACTTC	TRBD2	TRBV2	14	TRBJ2-5	NA
CASSDRAGGTYNEQFF	TGTGCCAGCTCCGATAGGGCGGGGGGAACATACAATGAGCAGTTCTTC	TRBD2	TRBV7-8	16	TRBJ2-1	NA
CSVGSAGSWSGEQFF	TGCAGCGTTGGTTCCGCCGGGAGCTGGTCCGGGGAGCAGTTCTTC	NA	TRBV29-1	15	TRBJ2-1	NA
CASSWTGTGYNEQFF	TGCGCCAGCAGCTGGACAGGGACTGGATACAATGAGCAGTTCTTC	TRBD1	TRBV5-1	15	TRBJ2-1	NA
CASSPHRAYEQYF	TGTGCCAGCTCACCCCACAGGGCCTACGAGCAGTACTTC	NA	TRBV18	13	TRBJ2-7	few
CASSLGTGTNEKLFF	TGCGCCAGCAGCTTGGGGACAGGGACTAATGAAAAACTGTTTTTT	TRBD1	TRBV5-1	15	TRBJ1-4	NA